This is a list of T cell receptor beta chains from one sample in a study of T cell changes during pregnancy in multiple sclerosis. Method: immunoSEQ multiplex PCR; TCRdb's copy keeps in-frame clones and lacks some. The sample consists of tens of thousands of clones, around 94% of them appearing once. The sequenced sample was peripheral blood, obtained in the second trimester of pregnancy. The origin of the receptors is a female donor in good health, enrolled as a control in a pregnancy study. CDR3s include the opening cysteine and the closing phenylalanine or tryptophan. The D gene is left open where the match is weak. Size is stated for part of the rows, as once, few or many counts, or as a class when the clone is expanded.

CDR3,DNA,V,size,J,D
CASSDNGGYTDTQYF,TGTGCCAGCAGTGATAATGGAGGGTACACAGATACGCAGTATTTT,TRBV25-1,.,TRBJ2-3,.
CAISQTEANYGYTF,TGTGCCATCAGCCAGACAGAAGCTAACTATGGCTACACCTTC,TRBV10-3,.,TRBJ1-2,.
CASSYNRESDTQYF,TGTGCCAGCAGTTACAACAGGGAGTCAGATACGCAGTATTTT,TRBV6-6,.,TRBJ2-3,.
CASSAGGLYEQYF,TGTGCCAGCAGCGCGGGTGGACTCTACGAGCAGTACTTC,TRBV2,few,TRBJ2-7,.
CASSLRGYQPQHF,TGTGCCAGCAGTTTGCGGGGGTATCAGCCCCAGCATTTT,TRBV27,.,TRBJ1-5,.
CASSFNRDLQDQPQHF,TGTGCCAGCAGCTTTAACCGAGACCTACAGGATCAGCCCCAGCATTTT,TRBV11-3,.,TRBJ1-5,.
CASSLLSSGDRTDTQYF,TGTGCCAGCAGTTTATTGTCGTCAGGGGATCGTACAGATACGCAGTATTTT,TRBV28,.,TRBJ2-3,.
CASSLAENRADEQFF,TGTGCCAGCAGCTTAGCGGAGAACAGGGCCGATGAGCAGTTCTTC,TRBV7-9,.,TRBJ2-1,.
CASSEGWGGQPQHF,TGTGCCAGTAGTGAAGGATGGGGCGGTCAGCCCCAGCATTTT,TRBV19,once,TRBJ1-5,.
CSVASGSLNEQFF,TGCAGCGTTGCTAGCGGGAGTTTGAATGAGCAGTTCTTC,TRBV29-1,.,TRBJ2-1,TRBD2
CASSIEGTGHPGELFF,TGTGCCAGTAGTATAGAGGGGACAGGTCATCCCGGGGAGCTGTTTTTT,TRBV19,.,TRBJ2-2,TRBD1
CASSSTAGQETQYF,TGCGCCAGCAGCTCAACAGCGGGCCAAGAGACCCAGTACTTC,TRBV5-1,.,TRBJ2-5,.
CAAVGAVPGGTGEQYF,TGTGCCGCTGTTGGGGCCGTCCCCGGGGGAACGGGCGAGCAGTACTTC,TRBV6-6,few,TRBJ2-7,.
CASSYPGLAGGGETQYF,TGTGCCAGCAGCTACCCGGGACTAGCGGGAGGGGGGGAGACCCAGTACTTC,TRBV7-9,.,TRBJ2-5,TRBD2
CASSLAARDRATFAGNQPQHF,TGTGCCAGCAGCTTAGCAGCCCGGGACAGGGCTACATTTGCCGGCAATCAGCCCCAGCATTTT,TRBV7-8,.,TRBJ1-5,TRBD1
CASSSAAGYRNTIYF,TGTGCCAGCAGTTCAGCCGCAGGGTATCGAAACACCATATATTTT,TRBV28,once,TRBJ1-3,.
CASSPGGGGEQFF,TGTGCCAGCAGCCCGGGGGGAGGGGGAGAGCAGTTCTTC,TRBV7-6,.,TRBJ2-1,.
CASSSLLWDSSYEQYF,TGTGCCAGCAGTTCCCTCCTCTGGGACAGTTCCTACGAGCAGTACTTC,TRBV28,.,TRBJ2-7,TRBD1
CASSVDGLAKETQYF,TGTGCCAGCAGCGTAGACGGGCTAGCTAAAGAGACCCAGTACTTC,TRBV9,.,TRBJ2-5,.
CASSPMGLGRANEKLFF,TGTGCCAGCAGCCCGATGGGACTGGGTAGGGCTAATGAAAAACTGTTTTTT,TRBV7-9,.,TRBJ1-4,.
CASSAPGTGLRSNGYTF,TGTGCCAGCAGTGCCCCCGGGACAGGGTTAAGATCTAATGGCTACACCTTC,TRBV6-1,once,TRBJ1-2,TRBD1
CASSYGPNTGELFF,TGTGCCAGCAGTTACGGGCCGAACACCGGGGAGCTGTTTTTT,TRBV6-5,.,TRBJ2-2,.
CASSQGTSDGTDTQYF,TGTGCCAGCAGCCAAGGGACTAGCGACGGCACAGATACGCAGTATTTT,TRBV4-2,.,TRBJ2-3,TRBD2
CASSRRQGTYGYTF,TGTGCCAGTAGTAGGAGACAGGGGACCTATGGCTACACCTTC,TRBV19,.,TRBJ1-2,TRBD1